Listed below are T cell receptor beta chains from one sample, sequenced in a study of regulatory T cells in long-lasting Graves disease. TCRdb reprocessed the multiplex PCR reads via MiXCR and lists one record per CDR3 protein. Of roughly 510,000 distinct CDR3 sequences detected, around 15% appear once; the ten largest clones hold approximately 12%. This sample was shared with a second study, whose subject was T cells in Graves' hyperthyroidism and ophthalmopathy.

The specimen comprised peripheral blood mononuclear cells (PBMCs), sampled at new diagnosis, from a patient treated with antithyroid drugs. Receptor source: a man younger than 30 with Graves disease. Each CDR3 is given with its conserved first and last residue. The D gene is left open where the match is weak. Clone size, where shown, is once, few, many, or a class for clones that have expanded.

J: TRBJ2-7
size: many
D: NA
V: TRBV30
DNA: TGTGCCTGGACCCACGGGGGCGGAGGCTACGAGCAGTACTTC
CDR3: CAWTHGGGGYEQYF

J: TRBJ2-7
size: many
D: NA
V: TRBV28
DNA: TGTGCCAGTAGGCAGGGATTTCACGAGCAGTACTTC
CDR3: CASRQGFHEQYF

J: TRBJ2-7
size: many
D: NA
V: TRBV27
DNA: TGTGCCAGCGGAAGCCTTCCGCCGAACCTTTACGAGCAGTACTTC
CDR3: CASGSLPPNLYEQYF

J: TRBJ2-1
size: many
D: NA
V: TRBV12-3/TRBV12-4
DNA: TGTGCCAGCAGTTTAGTTCCAGCGGAGGTCTACAATGAGCAGTTCTTC
CDR3: CASSLVPAEVYNEQFF

J: TRBJ1-1
size: few
D: NA
V: TRBV4-1
DNA: TGCGCCAGCAGCCAAGAATCCGGGGTGAACACTGAAGCTTTCTTT
CDR3: CASSQESGVNTEAFF

J: TRBJ1-5
size: once
D: TRBD1
V: TRBV10-3
DNA: TGTGCCATCAGTGAGCGAGGACAGGGGACCAATCAGCCCCAGCATTTT
CDR3: CAISERGQGTNQPQHF

J: TRBJ2-5
size: few
D: TRBD2
V: TRBV9
DNA: TGTGCCAGCAGCGTAGACCGGGGGGAGGGGGAGACCCAGTACTTC
CDR3: CASSVDRGEGETQYF

J: TRBJ2-1
size: NA
D: TRBD1
V: TRBV24-1
DNA: TGTGCCACCAGTGATTTCCGTCAGGACAGGTTTCCCAATGAGCAGTTCTTC
CDR3: CATSDFRQDRFPNEQFF

J: TRBJ2-1
size: NA
D: TRBD2
V: TRBV3-1
DNA: TGTGCCAGCAGCCAATTAGGGACTAGGGGTTACAATGAGCAGTTCTTC
CDR3: CASSQLGTRGYNEQFF

J: TRBJ2-5
size: few
D: NA
V: TRBV9
DNA: TGTGCCAGCAGCGTATTGGCCCTTCAAGGGGAGACCCAGTACTTC
CDR3: CASSVLALQGETQYF

J: TRBJ2-5
size: many
D: NA
V: TRBV12-3/TRBV12-4
DNA: TGTGCCAGCAGTCGAACCGGGACCCGGGGCGCGGAGACCCAGTACTTC
CDR3: CASSRTGTRGAETQYF

J: TRBJ2-1
size: many
D: TRBD2
V: TRBV27
DNA: TGTGCCAGCAGTCTCTGGACTAGTTCACGATCGTACAATGAGCAGTTCTTC
CDR3: CASSLWTSSRSYNEQFF

J: TRBJ1-5
size: NA
D: NA
V: TRBV12-5
DNA: TGTGCTTGGCGGGGGAGGTCAGTCGACAATCAGCCCCAGCATTTT
CDR3: CAWRGRSVDNQPQHF

J: TRBJ2-5
size: many
D: TRBD2
V: TRBV11-2
DNA: TGTGCCAGCAGCTCCTGGGTCGCTAGCGGGAGAACCAAGACCCAGTACTTC
CDR3: CASSSWVASGRTKTQYF

J: TRBJ1-5
size: few
D: NA
V: TRBV9
DNA: TGTGCCAGCGGGGGGGGTCGGCCAAATCAGCCCCAGCATTTT
CDR3: CASGGGRPNQPQHF

J: TRBJ2-7
size: many
D: NA
V: TRBV18
DNA: TGTGCCAGCTCACCACAGACAATGGGATACGAGCAGTACTTC
CDR3: CASSPQTMGYEQYF

J: TRBJ2-2
size: many
D: NA
V: TRBV18
DNA: TGTGCCAGCAGTCGACAGAACACCGGGGAGCTGTTTTTT
CDR3: CASSRQNTGELFF